The rows below give T cell receptor beta chains drawn from one sample of a study of radiotherapy plus CTLA-4 blockade in lung cancer. Assay: immunoSEQ multiplex PCR; the TCRdb copy retains only in-frame clones and omits some. The sample comprises around 38,000 clones, 80% to 90% of which are singletons, and 20% to 25% rests with the top ten. Source: peripheral blood, taken from a patient treated with radiotherapy plus ipilimumab. Source of these receptors: a human donor with non-small cell lung cancer whose response to radiotherapy plus ipilimumab could not be evaluated. Each CDR3 is given with its conserved first and last residue. The D gene is left open where the match is weak. Clone size is not always given. Where it is, it says once, few, many or a class for expanded clones.

v_call: TRBV6-1; d_call: -; j_call: TRBJ1-1; clone_size: few; cdr3_aa: CASSDRTEAFF; cdr3_nt: TGTGCCAGCAGTGATCGGACTGAAGCTTTCTTT
v_call: TRBV28; d_call: -; j_call: TRBJ2-7; clone_size: -; cdr3_aa: CASSLLGAGAYEQYF; cdr3_nt: TGTGCCAGCAGTTTACTCGGTGCGGGTGCCTACGAGCAGTACTTC
v_call: TRBV4-3; d_call: -; j_call: TRBJ2-1; clone_size: -; cdr3_aa: CASSQRHGDEQFF; cdr3_nt: TGCGCCAGCAGCCAACGACACGGCGATGAGCAGTTCTTC
v_call: TRBV4-1; d_call: TRBD2; j_call: TRBJ2-2; clone_size: once; cdr3_aa: CASSQAGLAMEGGELFF; cdr3_nt: TGCGCCAGCAGCCAAGCCGGACTAGCTATGGAGGGCGGGGAGCTGTTTTTT
v_call: TRBV14; d_call: -; j_call: TRBJ2-5; clone_size: -; cdr3_aa: CASSPQHGGTQYF; cdr3_nt: TGTGCCAGCAGCCCCCAGCATGGAGGGACCCAGTACTTC
v_call: TRBV21-1; d_call: -; j_call: TRBJ2-4; clone_size: -; cdr3_aa: CASSKEGGQAALVAKNIQYF; cdr3_nt: TGTGCCAGCAGCAAAGAGGGTGGACAGGCGGCCCTGGTGGCCAAAAACATTCAGTACTTC
v_call: TRBV6-1; d_call: -; j_call: TRBJ2-7; clone_size: -; cdr3_aa: CASGIRRGEQYF; cdr3_nt: TGTGCCAGCGGAATTCGCAGGGGCGAGCAGTACTTC
v_call: TRBV27; d_call: -; j_call: TRBJ2-5; clone_size: -; cdr3_aa: CASSPLAARQGGKETQYF; cdr3_nt: TGTGCCAGCAGTCCCCTGGCCGCCCGGCAGGGGGGAAAAGAGACCCAGTACTTC
v_call: TRBV28; d_call: TRBD2; j_call: TRBJ2-1; clone_size: -; cdr3_aa: CASRTSGSSSYNEQFF; cdr3_nt: TGTGCCAGCAGGACTAGCGGATCTAGCTCCTACAATGAGCAGTTCTTC
v_call: TRBV28; d_call: -; j_call: TRBJ1-1; clone_size: -; cdr3_aa: CASSLRGRLAFF; cdr3_nt: TGTGCCAGCAGTTTACGAGGTCGTCTAGCTTTCTTT
v_call: TRBV14; d_call: -; j_call: TRBJ2-7; clone_size: once; cdr3_aa: CASSQDRRAGIEQYF; cdr3_nt: TGTGCCAGCAGCCAAGATCGGCGGGCCGGTATCGAGCAGTACTTC
v_call: TRBV11-2; d_call: TRBD1; j_call: TRBJ1-1; clone_size: -; cdr3_aa: CASSSRDRATEAFF; cdr3_nt: TGTGCCAGCAGCTCCCGGGACAGGGCTACTGAAGCTTTCTTT
v_call: TRBV6-6; d_call: -; j_call: TRBJ2-7; clone_size: -; cdr3_aa: CASSYSGDEQYF; cdr3_nt: TGTGCCAGCAGTTACTCGGGAGACGAGCAGTACTTC
v_call: TRBV6-5; d_call: TRBD1; j_call: TRBJ1-2; clone_size: few; cdr3_aa: CASSARQGASRGYTF; cdr3_nt: TGTGCCAGCAGCGCTAGACAGGGGGCCTCGAGAGGCTACACCTTC
v_call: TRBV6-5; d_call: TRBD2; j_call: TRBJ2-4; clone_size: -; cdr3_aa: CASSYSGGTKNIQYF; cdr3_nt: TGTGCCAGCAGTTATTCCGGGGGGACCAAAAACATTCAGTACTTC
v_call: TRBV27; d_call: -; j_call: TRBJ2-7; clone_size: once; cdr3_aa: CASTPWGGAYEQYF; cdr3_nt: TGTGCCAGCACCCCATGGGGGGGGGCATACGAGCAGTACTTC
v_call: TRBV7-9; d_call: TRBD1; j_call: TRBJ2-3; clone_size: -; cdr3_aa: CASSPGTGGLRSTDTQYF; cdr3_nt: TGTGCCAGCAGCCCCGGGACAGGGGGCCTCCGTAGCACAGATACGCAGTATTTT
v_call: TRBV7-9; d_call: -; j_call: TRBJ1-3; clone_size: few; cdr3_aa: CALGQSWGNTIYF; cdr3_nt: TGTGCCCTTGGACAGTCTTGGGGGAACACCATATATTTT
v_call: TRBV6-1; d_call: TRBD2; j_call: TRBJ2-3; clone_size: -; cdr3_aa: CASSVSSGGASDTQYF; cdr3_nt: TGTGCCAGCAGTGTGTCTAGCGGGGGGGCATCAGATACGCAGTATTTT
v_call: TRBV7-9; d_call: TRBD2; j_call: TRBJ2-1; clone_size: -; cdr3_aa: CASSLSGGNEQFF; cdr3_nt: TGTGCCAGCAGCTTAAGCGGGGGGAATGAGCAGTTCTTC
v_call: TRBV9; d_call: TRBD2; j_call: TRBJ2-5; clone_size: -; cdr3_aa: CASSPGGLAGRQETQYF; cdr3_nt: TGTGCCAGCAGCCCAGGGGGGCTAGCGGGACGACAGGAGACCCAGTACTTC
v_call: TRBV29-1; d_call: -; j_call: TRBJ1-1; clone_size: -; cdr3_aa: CSGKNTEAFF; cdr3_nt: TGCAGTGGCAAGAACACTGAAGCTTTCTTT
v_call: TRBV5-8; d_call: TRBD1; j_call: TRBJ1-2; clone_size: -; cdr3_aa: CASSRNLQGNYGYTF; cdr3_nt: TGTGCCAGCAGCCGAAACTTACAGGGGAACTATGGCTACACCTTC
v_call: TRBV28; d_call: -; j_call: TRBJ2-4; clone_size: -; cdr3_aa: CASTGGEALAKNIQYF; cdr3_nt: TGTGCCAGTACAGGGGGGGAGGCTTTAGCCAAAAACATTCAGTACTTC
v_call: TRBV29-1; d_call: -; j_call: TRBJ2-7; clone_size: -; cdr3_aa: CSVTKGLANSYEQYF; cdr3_nt: TGCAGCGTTACGAAGGGGCTAGCGAACTCCTACGAGCAGTACTTC
v_call: TRBV18; d_call: TRBD1; j_call: TRBJ1-1; clone_size: -; cdr3_aa: CASSPSGTGGKGFF; cdr3_nt: TGTGCCAGCTCACCTTCCGGGACAGGGGGGAAAGGTTTCTTT
v_call: TRBV4-2; d_call: TRBD2; j_call: TRBJ2-5; clone_size: -; cdr3_aa: CASSQGVRGGPQETQYF; cdr3_nt: TGTGCCAGCAGCCAAGGCGTCCGCGGGGGGCCCCAAGAGACCCAGTACTTC
v_call: TRBV19; d_call: TRBD1; j_call: TRBJ2-1; clone_size: -; cdr3_aa: CASSTPGTGDYNEQFF; cdr3_nt: TGTGCCAGTAGTACGCCTGGGACAGGGGACTACAATGAGCAGTTCTTC
v_call: TRBV27; d_call: -; j_call: TRBJ2-7; clone_size: -; cdr3_aa: CASSPRVNYYEQYF; cdr3_nt: TGTGCCAGCAGTCCCAGGGTTAACTACTACGAGCAGTACTTC
v_call: TRBV4-2; d_call: -; j_call: TRBJ1-4; clone_size: -; cdr3_aa: CASSQEVRSSPNEKLFF; cdr3_nt: TGTGCCAGCAGCCAAGAGGTACGGAGCTCACCCAATGAAAAACTGTTTTTT
v_call: TRBV18; d_call: -; j_call: TRBJ2-5; clone_size: -; cdr3_aa: CASSPSRQETQYF; cdr3_nt: TGTGCCAGCTCACCATCCCGCCAAGAGACCCAGTACTTC
v_call: TRBV11-2; d_call: -; j_call: TRBJ2-5; clone_size: -; cdr3_aa: CASSLTVETQYF; cdr3_nt: TGTGCCAGCAGCTTGACAGTAGAGACCCAGTACTTC
v_call: TRBV9; d_call: -; j_call: TRBJ2-5; clone_size: -; cdr3_aa: CASSVTGLDAQETQYF; cdr3_nt: TGTGCCAGCAGCGTAACAGGTCTGGACGCGCAAGAGACCCAGTACTTC
v_call: TRBV7-9; d_call: -; j_call: TRBJ2-3; clone_size: -; cdr3_aa: CASSLKDRSTDTQYF; cdr3_nt: TGTGCCAGCAGCTTAAAGGACAGAAGCACAGATACGCAGTATTTT
v_call: TRBV5-1; d_call: -; j_call: TRBJ2-6; clone_size: -; cdr3_aa: CASSGDISGANVLTF; cdr3_nt: TGCGCCAGCAGCGGGGACATCTCTGGGGCCAACGTCCTGACTTTC
v_call: TRBV6-5; d_call: -; j_call: TRBJ1-1; clone_size: -; cdr3_aa: CASSPLRDMNTEAFF; cdr3_nt: TGTGCCAGCAGTCCCCTGAGAGACATGAACACTGAAGCTTTCTTT
v_call: TRBV27; d_call: -; j_call: TRBJ2-5; clone_size: -; cdr3_aa: CASSFRTNQETQYF; cdr3_nt: TGTGCCAGCAGTTTTAGGACTAACCAAGAGACCCAGTACTTC
v_call: TRBV5-4; d_call: -; j_call: TRBJ2-7; clone_size: -; cdr3_aa: CASSPTGREQYF; cdr3_nt: TGTGCCAGCAGCCCGACAGGACGCGAGCAGTACTTC
v_call: TRBV9; d_call: -; j_call: TRBJ1-1; clone_size: -; cdr3_aa: CASSLRQVNTEAFF; cdr3_nt: TGTGCCAGCAGCTTACGACAGGTGAACACTGAAGCTTTCTTT
v_call: TRBV7-2; d_call: TRBD1; j_call: TRBJ1-5; clone_size: -; cdr3_aa: CASSPGDRQTADNQPQHF; cdr3_nt: TGTGCCAGCAGCCCAGGGGACAGGCAGACAGCTGATAATCAGCCCCAGCATTTT
v_call: TRBV2; d_call: TRBD2; j_call: TRBJ2-1; clone_size: -; cdr3_aa: CTSGDFSEQFF; cdr3_nt: TGTACTAGCGGGGACTTTTCTGAGCAGTTCTTC
v_call: TRBV14; d_call: TRBD1; j_call: TRBJ1-4; clone_size: -; cdr3_aa: CASSQDRTGMRW; cdr3_nt: TGTGCCAGCAGCCAGGACCGGACAGGGATGAGATGG
v_call: TRBV4-1; d_call: -; j_call: TRBJ2-2; clone_size: few; cdr3_aa: CANFPRVANTGELFF; cdr3_nt: TGCGCCAACTTCCCCCGGGTCGCGAACACCGGGGAGCTGTTTTTT